This note documents a single T cell receptor (beta chain) sequence. Antigen: not known. The entry originates in a study of CXCR3-negative and CXCR3-positive naive CD8 T cells. Study results and limitations: The study found comparably high diversity in both naive subsets and much lower diversity in memory CD8+ cells. Naive subsets displayed similar surface CD5, and TCR strength was inferred from TRB CDR3 properties. TRB CDR3 hydrophobicity was greater in CXCR3-positive naive cells than in CXCR3-negative naive cells.

This CDR3 is 15 amino acids long. Germline V gene data show CDR1 as SGHTA and CDR2 as FQGNSA. It was by 5' RACE with UMI labels that the TRB cDNA libraries were prepared. TCRdb reprocessed the 5' RACE reads and reports one entry per CDR3 protein, with no DNA. This sample contains about 58,000 distinct CDR3 sequences. The rearrangement uses TRBV7-2 and TRBJ1-1; TCRdb names TRBD1, which stays unverified in the absence of DNA. The sequence derives from a human donor in good health. Some clones in this sample may be carry-over from other donors' samples. Sequences were obtained from naive CXCR3- CD8+ T cells from blood. Regarding subset: CD45RO-CCR7+CD27+CD95- naive CD8+ T cells lacking CXCR3 (TNR3-). The CDR3 is CASSPDRGGNTEAFF. Full variable domain (rest looked up from reference TRBV7-2 and TRBJ1-1): GAGVSQSPSNKVTEKGKDVELRCDPISGHTALYWYRQSLGQGLEFLIYFQGNSAPDKSGLPSDRFSAERTGGSVSTLTIQRTQQEDSAVYLCASSPDRGGNTEAFFGQGTRLTVV.